By sample share, the clone carrying this T cell receptor beta chain is medium-sized. TCRdb keeps only in-frame clones here, not all; method: immunoSEQ multiplex PCR. The table includes approximately 250,000 clones, 75% to 85% detected once. This sample is part of a study of blood T cell repertoires in COVID-19. This clonotype was obtained from a human donor in a cohort sampled during active COVID-19. Sequenced material: peripheral blood.

The CDR3 here is CASSDTAGRWEQYF. CDR3 bases: TGTGCCAGCAGTGACACGGCTGGGAGATGGGAGCAGTACTTC. The chain carries TRBV2 and TRBJ2-7; weak D call: TRBD2 (5 bases). The CDR3 totals 14 residues. V was cut by 3 bases and J by 7 bases, with 16 bases left in between. From germline, CDR1 is SNHLY and CDR2 FYNNEI. Full variable domain (missing parts from reference TRBV2 and TRBJ2-7): EPEVTQTPSHQVTQMGQEVILRCVPISNHLYFYWYRQILGQKVEFLVSFYNNEISEKSEIFDDQFSVERPDGSNFTLKIRSTKLEDSAMYFCASSDTAGRWEQYFGPGTRLTVT.